Given below is one TCR beta chain in context. Its antigen is unknown. Base qualities were left out, and no much larger clone turns up one base away. TCRbeta CDR3 regions were amplified from genomic DNA using the immunoSEQ Assay, a bias-controlled multiplex PCR. For the original study's pipeline: Nucleated cell counts per sample were estimated from amplification of reference gene primers within the assay. To quantify the absolute abundance of each unique TCRbeta CDR3 rearrangement, sequence reads were collapsed and filtered. Productive Simpson clonality was computed per sample as the square root of Simpson's diversity index over productive rearrangements. In TCRdb, the immuneACCESS table is reduced to in-frame sequences with V and J assigned. These tables do not hold every clone; where another copy was compared, an unresolved V gene accounts for under half, and the others remain unexplained. V, J and clone size are those of that table, while D and trimming were read from the DNA. The sample table shows some 200,000 clones, and roughly 80% are seen once. Of the sample, approximately 5.2% falls within the top ten clones.

One collaborating source in Seattle enrolled patients while the patients were actively infected and followed the patients over time throughout the course of disease. Collaborating institutions collected whole blood in K2EDTA tubes following their own protocols. For TCRbeta analysis, collaborators shipped samples in one of three forms: frozen whole blood, isolated PBMCs, or DNA extracted from either of those sample types. This entry comes from a study of blood T cell repertoires in COVID-19 (dated by TCRdb to the early 2020s). Study-level background: The collaborator samples originated in the United States, Italy and Spain and spanned the acute and convalescent phases of COVID-19. The prospective study material was composed of cDNA or gDNA derived from T cells, B-cell-depleted T cells, or PBMCs. Deeply sampled blood TCRbeta repertoires from subjects exposed to, actively infected with, or recovered from COVID-19 were included in the dataset. The repertoires were made available in a free public database intended to serve as a resource for research on the immune response to SARS-CoV-2. The samples were drawn from the first 160 participants of the ongoing ImmuneRACE study and from 1,254 subjects provided by 6 global collaborators. A de-identified subject ID, COVID-19 status, age in years and sex were almost always included in the sample metadata. Where available, HLA class I and class II types were taken from metadata supplied by the sample provider and were not determined by assay-based typing. The paper's findings and limits, for the study overall: How much clinical and demographic metadata was included differed by source and by participant, and the metadata was provided uncurated.

At the junction V is shortened by 3 bases and J by 7 bases, with 7 bases in between. There are 12 amino acids in the CDR3, from cysteine to phenylalanine inclusive. Only CDR3 DNA is held: 36 bases, read in frame from base 1. Sequences MNHEY (CDR1) and SVGEGT (CDR2) are obtained from the germline V gene. The rearrangement combines TRBV6-2 or TRBV6-3 with TRBJ1-5; the D gene identity is not certain. The TCR sequence derives from a woman aged 70-85 years with COVID-19, enrolled during active disease. The specimen was peripheral blood. The encoded CDR3 is CASSYSLQPQHF. At the DNA level, the sequence is TGTGCCAGCAGTTATTCGTTGCAGCCCCAGCATTTT.